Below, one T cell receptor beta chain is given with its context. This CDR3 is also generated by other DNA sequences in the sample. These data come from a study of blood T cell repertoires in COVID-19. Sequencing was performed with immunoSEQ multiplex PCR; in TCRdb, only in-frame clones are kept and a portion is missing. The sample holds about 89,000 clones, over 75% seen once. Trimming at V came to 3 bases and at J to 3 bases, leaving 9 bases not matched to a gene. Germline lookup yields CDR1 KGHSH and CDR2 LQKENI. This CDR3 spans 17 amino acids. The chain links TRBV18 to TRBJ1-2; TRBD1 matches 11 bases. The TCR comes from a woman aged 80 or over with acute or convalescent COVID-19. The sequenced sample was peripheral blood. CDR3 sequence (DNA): TGTGCCAGCTCACCTGGACAGGGGGCGTATGGGGACTATGGCTACACCTTC. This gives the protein CASSPGQGAYGDYGYTF.